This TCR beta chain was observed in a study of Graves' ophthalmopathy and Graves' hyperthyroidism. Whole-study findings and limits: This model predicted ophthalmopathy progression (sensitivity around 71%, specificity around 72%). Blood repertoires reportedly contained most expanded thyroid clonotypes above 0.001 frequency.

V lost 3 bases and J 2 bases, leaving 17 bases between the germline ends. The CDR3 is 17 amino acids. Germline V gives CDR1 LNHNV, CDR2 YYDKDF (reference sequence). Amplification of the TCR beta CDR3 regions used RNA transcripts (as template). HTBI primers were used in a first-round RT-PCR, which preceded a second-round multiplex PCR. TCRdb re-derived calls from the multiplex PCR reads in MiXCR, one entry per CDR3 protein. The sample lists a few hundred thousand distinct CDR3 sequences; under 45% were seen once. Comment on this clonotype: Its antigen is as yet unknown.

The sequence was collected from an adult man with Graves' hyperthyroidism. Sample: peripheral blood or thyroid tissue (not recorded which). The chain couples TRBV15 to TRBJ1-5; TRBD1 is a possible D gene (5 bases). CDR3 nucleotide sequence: TGTGCCACCAGCAGGACAGCGGGGGAGGGCGGCAATCAGCCCCAGCATTTT. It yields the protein CATSRTAGEGGNQPQHF.